This T cell receptor beta chain comes out of a study of OX40 agonist ivuxolimab in advanced cancers. On the study more broadly: Partial responses, seen in three patients, involved one hepatocellular carcinoma and two cutaneous melanomas.

The repertoire was sequenced with immunoSEQ multiplex PCR; TCRdb's copy has only in-frame clones and lacks some. This table holds just over 90,000 clones, around nine tenths found once. This CDR3 region has 12 residues. V was cut by 8 bases and J by 6 bases, with 10 bases left in between. Germline assignment: CDR1 MDHEN and CDR2 SYDVKM. The specimen comprised CD4+ or CD8+ T cells sorted from blood, sampled in a trial of the OX40 agonist ivuxolimab. This clonotype was sampled from an adult with an advanced solid tumor such as melanoma, head and neck, liver or kidney cancer. The chain couples TRBV28 to TRBJ2-2; the D gene is possibly TRBD2 (6 bases). The CDR3 loop is CASGRRAGELFF. CDR3 sequence (DNA): TGTGCCAGCGGCCGGAGGGCCGGGGAGCTGTTTTTT.